The present entry profiles one TCR beta chain with its context. CDR1 KGHSH and CDR2 LQKENI come from the germline V gene. The length of the CDR3 is 14 residues. Trimming removed 2 bases from V and 3 bases from J, with 11 bases in between. Preparing the TCRbeta library involved the use of unique molecular identifiers. TCRdb reprocessed the PCR reads with MiXCR, giving one entry per CDR3 protein. Seen here are 17,000 or so distinct CDR3 sequences, 9.5% to 15% observed once, and the top ten hold approximately 70%. This sample was included in a study of T-cell reconstitution after alpha-beta-depleted transplantation in children.

The sample was PBMCs, mostly from graft donor cells, taken 180 days after TCRalphabeta/CD19-depleted stem cell transplant. J is TRBJ2-7 and V is TRBV18; D assignment may be TRBD1 or TRBD2 (6 bases each). The sequence was obtained from a boy in the first two years of life who had a stem cell transplant for Wiskott-Aldrich syndrome, so the T cells may come from the graft donor. Here the CDR3 reads CASSPRGVDYEQYF. CDR3 nucleotides: TGTGCCAGCTCACCAAGGGGGGTTGACTACGAGCAGTACTTC.